This T cell receptor (beta chain) was identified during a study of Graves' ophthalmopathy and Graves' hyperthyroidism. The study's findings and limits: Stable hyperthyroidism and ophthalmopathy were told apart by a 13-signature model, which achieved about 90% sensitivity and approximately 81% specificity. Blood shared most expanded thyroid clonotypes above 0.001 frequency. The model reached 70.59% sensitivity and around 74% specificity for predicting ophthalmopathy progression.

Concerning this clonotype itself: What it binds is not known.

Exclusion criteria comprised other autoimmune diseases, uncontrolled infections, pregnancy or lactation in patients. Using RNA transcripts, the TCR beta CDR3 regions were amplified. Second-round multiplex PCR came after first-round RT-PCR with HTBI primers. TCRdb used MiXCR to reprocess the multiplex PCR reads, holding one entry per CDR3 protein. The table has a few hundred thousand distinct CDR3 sequences, approximately 15% seen once; the top ten hold around 6.6%. Germline loops: CDR1 LGHDT, CDR2 YNNKEL (reference sequence). The CDR3 is 14 amino acids. Trimming removed 3 bases from V and 1 base from J; junction bases left unmatched: 2.

This chain joins TRBV3-1 and TRBJ2-5, with 7 nucleotides matching TRBD2. Sequencing was carried out using peripheral blood. This receptor was taken from a woman aged 18-35 years with stable Graves' hyperthyroidism. The DNA for the CDR3 is TGTGCCAGCAGCCATCGGACTAGCCAAGAGACCCAGTACTTC. Amino acids: CASSHRTSQETQYF.